This is a list of T cell receptor beta chains from one sample in a study of blood T cells in healthy people across ages. TCRdb reprocessed the 5' RACE reads with MiXCR, giving one entry per CDR3 protein. This sample has about 640,000 distinct CDR3 sequences, with around 54% found just once. Sequenced: blood. These receptors all come from a man aged 55-75 years in good health. CDR3s include the opening cysteine and the closing phenylalanine or tryptophan. Each record gives: J gene, V gene, D gene, clone size, CDR3 DNA, CDR3 protein. A D gene is named only where the DNA matches it firmly. Clone size, where shown, is once, few, many, or a class for clones that have expanded.

>TRBJ1-4|TRBV6-6|-|-
TGTGCCAGCAGTGCCCACAGCGCAACTAATGAAAAACTGTTTTTT
CASSAHSATNEKLFF
>TRBJ1-2|TRBV5-5|-|once
TGTGCCAGCTCCCTAGGGGGGGCGACTGGCTACACCTTC
CASSLGGATGYTF
>TRBJ2-7|TRBV25-1|-|-
TGTGCCAGCAGCCCCATGGGCACGGACGAGCAGTACTTC
CASSPMGTDEQYF
>TRBJ1-1|TRBV4-1|TRBD1|-
TGCGCCAGCAGACCGCAGGGGGCCTACACTGAAGCTTTCTTT
CASRPQGAYTEAFF
>TRBJ1-1|TRBV9|TRBD1|-
TGTGCCAGCAGCGAGGGACAGGTGGGTCATGCTTTCTTT
CASSEGQVGHAFF
>TRBJ2-5|TRBV2|TRBD1|once
TGTGCCAGCAACCGGGACAGTGAAGAGACCCAGTACTTC
CASNRDSEETQYF
>TRBJ1-6|TRBV5-1|-|-
-
CASSRGTPTDTQYFGPGTLHF
>TRBJ2-2|TRBV10-3|TRBD1|-
TGTGCCATCAGTACACAGGGGGCGAACACCGGGGAGCTGTTTTTT
CAISTQGANTGELFF
>TRBJ2-3|TRBV27|-|once
TGTGCCAGCAGTTTACCAGACTCGGGTACGCAGTATTTT
CASSLPDSGTQYF
>TRBJ2-3|TRBV15|TRBD1|-
TGTGCCACCAGCAGGGGGGACAGGGGGCTCGCAGATACGCAGTATTTT
CATSRGDRGLADTQYF
>TRBJ2-3|TRBV20-1|-|-
TGCAGTGCTAGAGATCCGGGAGCAGCAGATACGCAGTATTTT
CSARDPGAADTQYF
>TRBJ2-6|TRBV20-1|-|few
TGCAGTGCTAGAGATGGGGCCTCTGGGGCCAACGTCCTGACTTTC
CSARDGASGANVLTF
>TRBJ1-6|TRBV12-3/TRBV12-4|TRBD1|-
TGTGCCAGCAGTTCCCGGGACAGGGATGGTTCACCCCTCCACTTT
CASSSRDRDGSPLHF
>TRBJ2-7|TRBV3-1|-|-
TGTGCCAGCACCCAAGATGTGACGGAGGGCAGCTCCTACGAGCAGTACTTC
CASTQDVTEGSSYEQYF
>TRBJ2-1|TRBV19|TRBD2|many
TGTGCCAGCAGTTCCGGGACTAGCTCCTACAATGAGCAGTTCTTC
CASSSGTSSYNEQFF